The rows below give T cell receptor beta chains drawn from one sample of a study of a mutant IDH1 vaccine in newly diagnosed glioma. Which antigens these TCRs recognize remains unknown. TCRdb keeps only in-frame clones here, not all; method: immunoSEQ multiplex PCR. The data hold 30,000 to 40,000 clones, with around 90% observed a single time. Material: PBMCs, obtained from a glioma patient whose treatment included an IDH1 peptide vaccine. These receptors originate from a woman aged 40 to 49 with glioma. Each CDR3 is given with its conserved first and last residue. Each record gives: J gene, V gene, D gene, clone size, CDR3 protein, CDR3 DNA. D genes are given only for firm matches. Size tells how often a clone was seen (once, few, many) or the class of an expanded clone, and some rows leave it out.

TRBJ2-5	TRBV29-1	TRBD1	.	CSVVPDRDLSQETQYF	TGCAGCGTTGTACCTGACAGGGACCTTTCCCAAGAGACCCAGTACTTC
TRBJ1-5	TRBV15	TRBD1	.	CATSRTGVNQPQHF	TGTGCCACCAGCAGGACAGGGGTCAATCAGCCCCAGCATTTT
TRBJ1-1	TRBV18	.	.	CASSTSWSTEAFF	TGTGCCAGCTCAACCTCCTGGAGCACTGAAGCTTTCTTT
TRBJ2-7	TRBV27	TRBD2	.	CASREKRLAGYEQYF	TGTGCCAGCAGGGAGAAAAGACTAGCGGGTTACGAGCAGTACTTC
TRBJ1-2	TRBV19	TRBD1	few	CASMGPGQGRNGYTF	TGTGCCAGTATGGGTCCGGGACAGGGACGGAATGGCTACACCTTC
TRBJ1-5	TRBV27	.	.	CASSFQGGNQPQHF	TGTGCCAGCAGTTTTCAGGGAGGGAATCAGCCCCAGCATTTT
TRBJ1-6	TRBV2	.	.	CASSEVWGDNSPLHF	TGTGCCAGCAGTGAAGTATGGGGGGACAATTCACCCCTCCACTTT
TRBJ1-1	TRBV14	.	.	CASSQLLGRITEAFF	TGTGCCAGCAGCCAACTTTTGGGGCGGATCACTGAAGCTTTCTTT
TRBJ2-2	TRBV6-1	TRBD2	.	CASSEIAGGPGELFF	TGTGCCAGCAGTGAAATTGCGGGAGGGCCCGGGGAGCTGTTTTTT
TRBJ1-2	TRBV28	.	.	CASTETDYGYTF	TGTGCCAGCACCGAGACTGATTATGGCTACACCTTC
TRBJ1-4	TRBV5-1	.	.	CASSLTGPGEKLFF	TGCGCCAGCAGCTTGACGGGCCCAGGTGAAAAACTGTTTTTT
TRBJ2-5	TRBV6-5	TRBD2	.	CASSIAGQETQYF	TGTGCCAGCAGTATAGCGGGCCAAGAGACCCAGTACTTC
TRBJ2-7	TRBV6-5	.	.	CASSYSRETYEQYF	TGTGCCAGCAGTTACTCCCGAGAGACCTACGAGCAGTACTTC
TRBJ1-2	TRBV5-1	.	.	CASSGWGNYGYTF	TGCGCCAGCAGCGGTTGGGGTAACTATGGCTACACCTTC
TRBJ1-5	TRBV13	.	once	CASSLRSVNQPQHF	TGTGCCAGCAGCTTACGATCAGTAAATCAGCCCCAGCATTTT
TRBJ2-1	TRBV30	TRBD2	once	CAWLKRDSYNEQFF	TGTGCCTGGTTGAAGCGGGACTCCTACAATGAGCAGTTCTTC
TRBJ1-5	TRBV19	.	.	CASSIRHYSNQPQHF	TGTGCCAGTAGTATTCGGCACTATAGCAATCAGCCCCAGCATTTT
TRBJ2-7	TRBV30	.	.	CAWSVRGGARVNEQYF	TGTGCCTGGAGTGTACGTGGGGGGGCGAGGGTCAACGAGCAGTACTTC
TRBJ1-1	TRBV7-8	.	.	CASSPRTAEAFF	TGTGCCAGCAGCCCCCGAACAGCTGAAGCTTTCTTT
TRBJ1-1	TRBV6-1	.	.	CASSERMVGEAFF	TGTGCCAGCAGTGAAAGAATGGTTGGAGAAGCTTTCTTT
TRBJ2-1	TRBV13	.	.	CASRRGGMKRNEQFF	TGTGCCAGCAGAAGGGGCGGGATGAAAAGGAATGAGCAGTTCTTC
TRBJ2-2	TRBV18	.	.	CASSPIGRANTGELFF	TGTGCCAGCTCACCCATTGGCAGGGCGAACACCGGGGAGCTGTTTTTT
TRBJ2-2	TRBV2	TRBD2	few	CASSEEGLATGELFF	TGTGCCAGCAGTGAAGAGGGACTAGCAACCGGGGAGCTGTTTTTT
TRBJ1-3	TRBV13	.	.	CASRFQQNTIYF	TGTGCCAGCAGATTTCAACAAAACACCATATATTTT
TRBJ1-1	TRBV27	.	.	CASSPLAGFQNTEAFF	TGTGCCAGCAGTCCCCTCGCGGGATTTCAGAACACTGAAGCTTTCTTT
TRBJ2-5	TRBV5-4	TRBD2	once	CASTQGGTRGQETQYF	TGTGCCAGCACCCAAGGTGGGACTAGAGGGCAAGAGACCCAGTACTTC
TRBJ2-7	TRBV19	.	.	CASSISSFGQEQYF	TGTGCCAGTAGTATTTCCTCCTTTGGACAGGAGCAGTACTTC
TRBJ2-4	TRBV4-1	.	.	CASSQGLLSGASVIQYF	TGCGCCAGCAGCCAAGGTCTCCTATCGGGGGCCTCGGTCATTCAGTACTTC
TRBJ2-3	TRBV5-1	TRBD2	.	CASSLWTSGGEDTQYF	TGCGCCAGCAGCTTGTGGACTAGCGGGGGTGAGGATACGCAGTATTTT
TRBJ2-1	TRBV7-2	TRBD2	.	CASTGTSGRAQNEQFF	TGTGCCAGCACCGGGACTAGCGGGAGGGCACAAAATGAGCAGTTCTTC
TRBJ1-2	TRBV20-1	TRBD1	once	CSATQGGAYTF	TGCAGTGCTACACAGGGGGGAGCCTACACCTTC
TRBJ1-6	TRBV18	.	.	CASSRGAGNSPLHF	TGTGCCAGCTCAAGGGGAGCGGGAAATTCACCCCTCCACTTT
TRBJ1-1	TRBV16	.	.	CASSQNRGGNTEAFF	TGTGCCAGCAGCCAAAATAGGGGGGGGAACACTGAAGCTTTCTTT
TRBJ1-1	TRBV11-2	.	once	CASSLEFGRANTEAFF	TGTGCCAGCAGCTTAGAGTTTGGAAGGGCGAACACTGAAGCTTTCTTT
TRBJ1-2	TRBV2	.	.	CASSDKHYGYTF	TGTGCCAGCAGTGACAAACACTATGGCTACACCTTC